The T cell receptor beta chain described here comes from a study of T cell responses to AZD1222 COVID-19 vaccine. Clones were sequenced by immunoSEQ multiplex PCR, and TCRdb holds only the in-frame ones, with some missing. Here the sample spans about 83,000 clones, approximately 90% being singletons. V was clipped by 7 bases and J by 2 bases, with 11 bases between them. In germline, CDR1 is SQVTM, CDR2 ANQGSEA. This CDR3 is built from 12 residues. The TCR was taken from an adult in good health. The source was peripheral blood, collected on day 0 of MenACWY control vaccination. The V and J genes are TRBV29-1 and TRBJ1-1; D is ambiguous. The CDR3 here is CSAVETNTEAFF. The CDR3 DNA sequence: TGCAGCGCCGTCGAAACAAACACTGAAGCTTTCTTT.